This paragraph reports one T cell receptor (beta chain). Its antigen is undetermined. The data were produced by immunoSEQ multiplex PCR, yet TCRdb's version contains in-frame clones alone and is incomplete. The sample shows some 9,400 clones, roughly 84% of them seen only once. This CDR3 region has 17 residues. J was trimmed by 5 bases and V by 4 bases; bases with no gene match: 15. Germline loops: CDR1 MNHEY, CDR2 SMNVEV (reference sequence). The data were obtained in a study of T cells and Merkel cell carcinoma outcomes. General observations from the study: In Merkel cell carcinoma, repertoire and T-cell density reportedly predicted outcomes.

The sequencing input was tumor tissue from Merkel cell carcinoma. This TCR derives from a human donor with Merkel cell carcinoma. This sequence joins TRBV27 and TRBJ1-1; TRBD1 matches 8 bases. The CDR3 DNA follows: TGTGCCAGCAGTTCCTGGACAGGGCTCCCACCTAGAACTGAAGCTTTCTTT. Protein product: CASSSWTGLPPRTEAFF.